These 27 T cell receptor beta chains originate from one sample sequenced in a study of memory CD8 T cells in hepatitis C reinfection (dated by TCRdb to about 2017). The library was produced with the immunoSEQ multiplex PCR assay. TCRdb took over this immuneACCESS table, retaining in-frame rearrangements with V and J assigned. Such tables are incomplete; in checked studies, under half of the missing clones stem from an unresolved V gene, and the remainder is unexplained. The sample yields approximately 52,000 clones; 89% were counted once. The ten top clones hold about 1% of the sample. The time point label here, explained by the study, means: pre-reinfection, 55 to 20 weeks before reinfection detection. TCR sequencing was performed on the sorted cells directly ex vivo, without any in vitro expansion beforehand. The material sequenced was naive CD8+ T cells sorted from blood. In light of the paper, this sample's cell subset or site label describes: total naive CD8+CD45RO- T cells. The receptors originated from a man aged 18-30 years with hepatitis C virus infection.

The J gene is TRBJ2-4, the V gene TRBV13, with D perhaps matching TRBD1 (7 bases). Germline CDR1 PRHDT, CDR2 FYEKMQ (reference sequence). V lost 6 bases and J 0 bases, leaving 24 bases between the germline ends. This CDR3 comprises 19 residues. In DNA form, the CDR3 reads TGTGCCAGCAGACCCACCGGGGGACAGACAAACCTAGCCAAAAACATTCAGTACTTC. Amino acids: CASRPTGGQTNLAKNIQYF.

This clone was counted once. V usage is TRBV27 and J usage is TRBJ2-7, with TRBD1 matching over 7 bases. The CDR3 is 17 residues long. Germline assignment: CDR1 MNHEY and CDR2 SMNVEV (reference sequence). V shed 6 bases and J 0 bases; nucleotides not matched to a gene: 14. CDR3 in amino acids: CASSEPPDRENSYEQYF. The CDR3 region has the DNA TGTGCCAGCAGCGAACCACCTGACAGGGAAAACTCCTACGAGCAGTACTTC.

The chain couples TRBV29-1 to TRBJ1-1, with 7 bases that match TRBD1. The ends lost 3 bases at V and 0 bases at J; junction bases unmatched: 4. This CDR3 contains 14 residues. CDR1 is SQVTM and CDR2 is ANQGSEA in the germline V gene. In nucleotides, the CDR3 is TGCAGCGTTGATACAGGGGAGATGAACACTGAAGCTTTCTTT. Its protein product is CSVDTGEMNTEAFF.

This chain links TRBV4-1 with TRBJ1-1, with 9 bases fitting TRBD1. The V gene's germline CDR1 is MGHRA and CDR2 YSYEKL. Trimming at V came to 4 bases and at J to 3 bases, leaving 15 bases not matched to a gene. CDR3 length equals 18 residues. The CDR3 nucleotides read TGCGCCAGCAGCCCAGGAGGCGGGGGGACAGGGACGGACACTGAAGCTTTCTTT. This translates into CASSPGGGGTGTDTEAFF.

The chain couples TRBV6-5 to TRBJ1-1; a weak D match, TRBD1 (6 bases). CDR1 MNHEY and CDR2 SVGAGI come from the germline V gene. The CDR3 runs to 13 residues. V gave up 6 bases and J gave up 4 bases, with 12 bases separating them. The CDR3 DNA reads as TGTGCCAGCAGGGTGGGGGCGGGCACTGAAGCTTTCTTT. Translation gives CASRVGAGTEAFF.

This sequence joins TRBV6-6 and TRBJ2-7; 10 positions agree with TRBD2. J lost 1 base, V lost 6 bases, and 3 bases had no gene match. The CDR3 consists of 14 residues. CDR1 is MNHNY and CDR2 is SVGAGI in the germline V gene (reference sequence). The CDR3 is CASRELAGSYEQYF. The CDR3 DNA follows: TGTGCCAGCAGGGAACTAGCGGGGTCCTACGAGCAGTACTTC.

This clone was observed a single time. This chain links TRBV11-2 with TRBJ2-7; no reliable D call. The CDR3 contains 15 residues. V was pared by 7 bases and J by 5 bases, with 21 bases between. Germline lookup yields CDR1 SGHAT and CDR2 FQNNGV. The CDR3 loop reads CASKVPGAPTHEQYF. The CDR3, as DNA: TGTGCCAGCAAAGTCCCAGGTGCTCCTACCCACGAGCAGTACTTC.

This clone showed up just a few times. V is TRBV29-1 and J is TRBJ1-1, with 8 nucleotides matching TRBD1. This CDR3 is 16 amino acids long. Germline-derived CDR1 and CDR2 are SQVTM and ANQGSEA. V gave up 6 bases and J gave up 0 bases; unmatched junction bases: 12. The CDR3: CSVAGTGGGMNTEAFF. In DNA form, the CDR3 reads TGCAGCGTGGCCGGGACAGGTGGTGGAATGAACACTGAAGCTTTCTTT. The full variable domain, rest sourced from reference TRBV29-1 and TRBJ1-1, is SAVISQKPSRDICQRGTSLTIQCQVDSQVTMMFWYRQQPGQSLTLIATANQGSEATYESGFVIDKFPISRPNLTFSTLTVSNMSPEDSSIYLCSVAGTGGGMNTEAFFGQGTRLTVV.

J is TRBJ1-1 and V is TRBV25-1, with no clear D. This CDR3 is built from 13 residues. CDR1 MGHDK and CDR2 SYGVNS come from the germline V gene. Between the trimmed V and J ends, which lost 2 bases and 6 bases, there was a span of 10 bases. The CDR3 sequence is CASSERGFSEAFF. CDR3 coding DNA: TGTGCCAGCAGTGAACGGGGATTCTCTGAAGCTTTCTTT.

The chain recombines TRBV7-9 with TRBJ1-1; 8 bases line up with TRBD1. The V gene end was trimmed by 5 bases and the J gene end by 1 base; junction bases not matched to a gene: 6. The CDR3 has 15 residues. The germline V gene has CDR1 SEHNR and CDR2 FQNEAQ (reference sequence). CDR3 nucleotide sequence: TGTGCCAGCAGCGAAACCGGGACAGGGAACACTGAAGCTTTCTTT. It specifies CASSETGTGNTEAFF.

The chain recombines TRBV10-2 with TRBJ1-1; no reliable D call. Trimming took 6 bases from V and 0 from J, leaving 14 bases between them. The CDR3 contains 15 residues. Germline loops: CDR1 WSHSY, CDR2 SAAADI. CDR3 DNA: TGCGCCAGCAGGACGGGTTTAAACATGAACACTGAAGCTTTCTTT. Translated: CASRTGLNMNTEAFF.

This rearrangement joins TRBV7-9 to TRBJ2-7; no definite D call. The CDR3 totals 12 residues. V lost 5 bases and J 2 bases, leaving 7 bases between the germline ends. CDR1 is SEHNR, CDR2 FQNEAQ, per germline (reference sequence). The CDR3 spells CASSLDTYEQYF. The CDR3 nucleotides read TGTGCCAGCAGCCTCGACACCTACGAGCAGTACTTC.

This clone is a singleton in its sample. In DNA, the CDR3 is TGCGCCAGCAGCCAATACCAGGGAGGCGCCGGGGAGCTGTTTTTT. Translation gives CASSQYQGGAGELFF. V usage is TRBV4-1 and J usage is TRBJ2-2, with D perhaps matching TRBD2 (6 bases). This CDR3 is 15 amino acids long. V was shortened by 2 bases and J by 6 bases, with 13 bases between the two germline ends. Germline V gene sequence: CDR1 MGHRA, CDR2 YSYEKL.

The rearrangement links TRBV28 to TRBJ1-1; the match to TRBD1 covers 9 bases. V shed 5 bases and J 7 bases; nucleotides not matched to a gene: 5. Germline V gene lookup returns CDR1 MDHEN and CDR2 SYDVKM. This CDR3 comprises 13 residues. CDR3 in amino acids: CASSPQGANEAFF. The DNA for the CDR3 is TGTGCCAGCAGTCCACAGGGGGCGAATGAAGCTTTCTTT.

The chain couples TRBV4-1 to TRBJ2-3, with 10 bases fitting TRBD2. The V and J ends lost 2 bases and 6 bases, in that order; junction bases with no gene match: 14. CDR3 size: 18 residues. Germline-derived CDR1 and CDR2 are MGHRA and YSYEKL. This CDR3 reads CASSQYPPLAGEADTQYF. The CDR3 bases are TGCGCCAGCAGCCAATACCCCCCCCTAGCGGGAGAAGCCGATACGCAGTATTTT.

The genes are TRBV7-9 and TRBJ2-1, with TRBD2 identical over 7 bases. With 5 bases clipped from V and 12 bases from J, the junction kept 10 bases outside the gene matches. The germline V gene has CDR1 SEHNR and CDR2 FQNEAQ (reference sequence). CDR3 length: 13 residues. CDR3 amino acids: CASSHPMQRGQFF. The CDR3 DNA reads as TGTGCCAGCAGCCACCCCATGCAGCGGGGGCAGTTCTTC.

The chain carries TRBV5-5 and TRBJ2-6; 8 bases fit TRBD2. V was pared by 0 bases and J by 4 bases, with 15 bases of the junction left unmatched. Per germline, CDR1 SGHKS and CDR2 YYEKEE (reference sequence). There are 20 residues in the CDR3. The CDR3 DNA sequence: TGTGCCAGCAGCTTGGAGGGGGAGGCGGGAGGAGCGCTCGGGGCCAACGTCCTGACTTTC. This codes for CASSLEGEAGGALGANVLTF.

There are a few counts of this clone. V and J are TRBV10-3 and TRBJ2-7, with 7 bases lining up with TRBD1. Germline V gene lookup returns CDR1 ENHRY and CDR2 SYGVKD. The trim removed 6 bases at V and 6 bases at J, leaving 11 bases unmatched. This CDR3 comprises 14 residues. The CDR3 loop reads CAIRLRDSLGEQYF. The CDR3 DNA reads as TGTGCCATCAGACTCCGGGACAGCCTCGGCGAGCAGTACTTC.

The V and J genes are TRBV5-4 and TRBJ1-2; possible D gene TRBD1, 6 bases. Germline V gene sequence: CDR1 SGHNT, CDR2 YYREEE (reference sequence). V was pared by 0 bases and J by 6 bases, with 15 bases between. This CDR3 region has 15 residues. The CDR3 protein is CASSLVSGAGDGYTF. CDR3 nucleotides: TGTGCCAGCAGCTTGGTATCAGGGGCGGGCGATGGCTACACCTTC.

CDR3 coding DNA: TGTGCCAGCAGTGAAACCTCATGGGCGGGGGGTTTTAATGAGCAGTTCTTC. Translated, it gives CASSETSWAGGFNEQFF. The chain carries TRBV6-1 and TRBJ2-1, with TRBD2 identical over 8 bases. Germline values: CDR1 MNHNS, CDR2 SASEGT. The CDR3 consists of 17 residues. The J segment lost 7 bases and the V segment lost 2 bases, leaving 13 bases of the junction unmatched.

The V gene is TRBV6-5, the J gene TRBJ2-7; TRBD2 is a possible D gene (5 bases). The CDR3 loop spans 11 amino acids. Germline V lookup: CDR1 MNHEY, CDR2 SVGAGI. CDR3: CVVRGLNEQYV. The CDR3 DNA follows: TGTGTGGTACGGGGTCTGAACGAGCAGTACGTC.

The chain has TRBV5-8 and TRBJ2-1, with 7 bases lining up with TRBD2. Per germline, CDR1 SGHTS and CDR2 YDEGEE. The CDR3 extends over 16 amino acids. With 1 base clipped from V and 2 bases from J, the junction kept 6 bases outside the gene matches. This CDR3 reads CASSLYPSGPYNEQFF. CDR3 in DNA: TGTGCCAGCAGCTTGTACCCTAGCGGACCCTACAATGAGCAGTTCTTC.

In this sample, this clone turned up once. The chain is built from TRBV19 and TRBJ1-1, with 7 bases that match TRBD1. From germline, CDR1 is LNHDA and CDR2 SQIVND (reference sequence). The CDR3 covers 12 residues. V gave up 8 bases and J gave up 5 bases; unmatched junction bases: 5. The DNA for the CDR3 is TGTGCCAGTGTTGACAGGGTTACTGAAGCTTTCTTT. It translates to CASVDRVTEAFF.

This rearrangement joins TRBV5-6 to TRBJ2-5; 8 positions agree with TRBD2. The CDR3 runs 16 residues. The germline V gene has CDR1 SGHDT and CDR2 YYEEEE. V lost 1 base to trimming and J lost 1 base; unmatched junction nucleotides: 6. CDR3 nucleotides: TGTGCCAGCAGCTTGACACTAGCGGATACCCAAGAGACCCAGTACTTC. This sequence encodes CASSLTLADTQETQYF.

The genes are TRBV27 and TRBJ2-7, with D perhaps matching TRBD2 (6 bases). V gave up 9 bases and J gave up 2 bases, with 20 bases separating them. The CDR3 has 15 residues. CDR1 and CDR2 from the germline V gene are MNHEY and SMNVEV (reference sequence). The CDR3, as DNA: TGTGCCAGTTCAGAAGGAGGGGATGATGCCTACGAGCAGTACTTC. Encoded protein: CASSEGGDDAYEQYF.

The V gene is TRBV6-5, the J gene TRBJ1-5, with 7 bases that match TRBD1. Germline V CDR1 and CDR2: MNHEY, SVGAGI. With V trimmed by 6 bases and J by 7 bases, 6 bases remained unmatched. The CDR3 consists of 13 residues. CDR3 sequence: CASRLGGGQPQHF. The CDR3 region has the DNA TGTGCCAGCAGGTTAGGGGGCGGGCAGCCCCAGCATTTT.

The chain recombines TRBV28 with TRBJ2-1; 12 nucleotides line up with TRBD2. The CDR3 has 16 amino acids. V lost 5 bases and J lost 3; bases outside the gene matches: 5. CDR1 and CDR2 (germline): MDHEN, SYDVKM. Here the CDR3 DNA reads TGTGCCAGCAGTCCACGGACTAGCGGGGACTACAATGAGCAGTTCTTC. This encodes CASSPRTSGDYNEQFF.